Listed below are T cell receptor beta chains from one sample, sequenced in a study of blood T cells in healthy people across ages. TCRdb re-analysed the 5' RACE reads in MiXCR, keeping a single row per CDR3 protein. This table holds 650,000 to 700,000 distinct CDR3 sequences, around 52% found once. The sample consisted of blood. The receptors stem from an elderly woman in good health. CDR3s include the opening cysteine and the closing phenylalanine or tryptophan. A D gene is named only where the DNA matches it firmly. Clone sizes are given selectively: once, few, many, or a class where the clone is expanded.

J gene | V gene | clone size | D gene | CDR3 protein | CDR3 DNA
TRBJ2-6 | TRBV7-2 | NA | NA | CASTISGQTFSGANVLTF | TGTGCCAGCACTATCTCGGGGCAGACTTTCTCTGGGGCCAACGTCCTGACTTTC
TRBJ2-1 | TRBV5-6 | many | TRBD2 | CASSTLASSYNEQFF | TGTGCCAGCAGCACACTAGCGTCCTCCTACAATGAGCAGTTCTTC
TRBJ2-7 | TRBV10-1 | NA | NA | CATRKDYEQYF | TGCGCCACCAGAAAGGACTACGAGCAGTACTTC
TRBJ2-1 | TRBV24-1 | many | NA | CATSDLNPPSDEQFF | TGTGCCACCAGTGATTTGAACCCCCCGTCGGATGAGCAGTTCTTC
TRBJ1-3 | TRBV4-3 | NA | NA | CASSQGPVEGSGNTIYF | TGCGCCAGCAGCCAGGGTCCGGTGGAGGGCTCTGGAAACACCATATATTTT
TRBJ1-2 | TRBV6-6 | NA | TRBD1 | CASTTVVGQGATGYTF | TGTGCCAGCACCACGGTCGTGGGACAGGGGGCGACTGGCTACACCTTC
TRBJ2-7 | TRBV2 | many | NA | CASSLLLLGGQYF | TGTGCCAGCAGCTTACTACTCCTGGGGGGGCAGTACTTC
TRBJ2-3 | TRBV18 | once | NA | CASSPIQTDTQYF | TGTGCCAGCTCACCAATCCAAACAGATACGCAGTATTTT
TRBJ1-1 | TRBV15 | many | NA | CATSVGMNTEAFF | TGTGCCACCAGCGTTGGTATGAACACTGAAGCTTTCTTT
TRBJ2-3 | TRBV29-1 | NA | NA | CSVERGRTTDTQYF | TGCAGCGTTGAAAGGGGACGGACCACAGATACGCAGTATTTT
TRBJ2-5 | TRBV5-5 | NA | NA | CASSGRDTRETQYF | TGTGCCAGCAGCGGACGAGATACTAGGGAGACCCAGTACTTC
TRBJ2-2 | TRBV5-1 | NA | TRBD1 | CASADRGGDTGELFF | TGCGCCAGCGCCGACAGGGGTGGGGACACCGGGGAGCTGTTTTTT
TRBJ2-2 | TRBV12-3/TRBV12-4 | NA | TRBD2 | CASTGGLPSNTGELFF | TGTGCCAGCACGGGAGGGCTACCTTCGAACACCGGGGAGCTGTTTTTT
TRBJ1-1 | TRBV5-1 | many | NA | CASSLELGAEAFF | TGCGCCAGCAGCTTGGAGCTTGGGGCTGAAGCTTTCTTT
TRBJ1-2 | TRBV2 | few | NA | CASSEYRPGGTGYTF | TGTGCCAGCAGTGAATACCGTCCCGGAGGAACTGGCTACACCTTC
TRBJ2-1 | TRBV20-1 | NA | TRBD2 | CSGSYSGREEFF | TGCAGTGGAAGCTACTCTGGGCGGGAGGAGTTCTTC
TRBJ2-7 | TRBV6-5 | once | NA | CASRPGVGEQYF | TGTGCCAGCAGGCCAGGGGTGGGCGAGCAGTACTTC
TRBJ1-2 | TRBV7-2 | NA | TRBD1 | CASSPSGQANYGYTF | TGTGCCAGCAGCCCGTCGGGACAGGCTAACTATGGCTACACCTTC
TRBJ2-3 | TRBV12-3/TRBV12-4 | few | TRBD2 | CASSLGAGAADTQYF | TGTGCCAGCAGTTTGGGAGCGGGGGCCGCGGATACGCAGTATTTT
TRBJ2-5 | TRBV5-1 | NA | TRBD1 | CASSFSLGQGEETQYF | TGCGCCAGCAGCTTTTCACTGGGACAGGGAGAAGAGACCCAGTACTTC
TRBJ2-3 | TRBV2 | many | NA | CASSEALSASTDTQYF | TGTGCCAGCAGTGAAGCTTTGTCAGCTAGCACAGATACGCAGTATTTT
TRBJ2-7 | TRBV12-3/TRBV12-4 | many | TRBD2 | CASSSTSGTTTAYEQYF | TGTGCCAGCAGTTCCACTAGCGGGACGACCACTGCCTACGAGCAGTACTTC
TRBJ1-1 | TRBV4-2 | NA | NA | CASSQETGPYTEAFF | TGTGCCAGCAGCCAAGAGACGGGGCCTTACACTGAAGCTTTCTTT
TRBJ2-2 | TRBV5-1 | few | TRBD1 | CASSFGQAIAGELFF | TGCGCCAGCAGCTTTGGACAGGCCATTGCCGGGGAGCTGTTTTTT
TRBJ1-4 | TRBV5-1 | NA | NA | CASSEPEEKLFF | TGCGCCAGCAGTGAGCCAGAAGAAAAACTGTTTTTT
TRBJ2-4 | TRBV20-1 | many | NA | CSASPDKNIQYF | TGCAGTGCTAGTCCGGACAAAAACATTCAGTACTTC
TRBJ2-7 | TRBV6-6 | NA | NA | CASSQEGRYEQYF | TGTGCCAGCAGCCAAGAGGGGAGATACGAGCAGTACTTC
TRBJ2-5 | TRBV15 | NA | NA | CATSRNTGQETQYF | TGTGCCACCAGCAGGAATACAGGGCAGGAGACCCAGTACTTC
TRBJ2-1 | TRBV6-5 | NA | TRBD2 | CASSYRYLAGDEQFF | TGTGCCAGCAGTTACCGTTACCTAGCGGGAGATGAGCAGTTCTTC
TRBJ2-1 | TRBV7-6 | NA | TRBD2 | CASSLVGRERNEQFF | TGTGCCAGCAGCTTAGTTGGGCGGGAGCGAAATGAGCAGTTCTTC
TRBJ1-4 | TRBV28 | NA | NA | CASGRAATNEKLFF | TGTGCCAGCGGTCGGGCAGCAACTAATGAAAAACTGTTTTTT
TRBJ2-5 | TRBV3-1 | NA | TRBD2 | CASSQDLAGVETQYF | TGTGCCAGCAGCCAAGACCTAGCGGGAGTTGAGACCCAGTACTTC
TRBJ1-6 | TRBV6-5 | many | NA | CASSYSKGREYSPLHF | TGTGCCAGCAGTTACTCGAAGGGCAGGGAATATTCACCCCTCCACTTT
TRBJ2-2 | TRBV5-1 | NA | NA | CASSFRSENTGELFF | TGCGCCAGCAGCTTCCGTTCGGAAAACACCGGGGAGCTGTTTTTT
TRBJ1-2 | TRBV5-6 | NA | TRBD1 | CASSSTGGESGYTF | TGTGCCAGCAGCTCGACAGGGGGCGAGAGTGGCTACACCTTC
TRBJ1-1 | TRBV9 | NA | NA | CASSVESYTEAFF | TGTGCCAGCAGCGTAGAATCGTACACTGAAGCTTTCTTT
TRBJ2-2 | TRBV3-1 | few | NA | CASSQIWEAGELFF | TGTGCCAGCAGCCAGATTTGGGAGGCCGGGGAGCTGTTTTTT
TRBJ2-1 | TRBV5-1 | NA | TRBD1 | CASSPSTGGNEQFF | TGCGCCAGCAGCCCCTCTACAGGGGGCAATGAGCAGTTCTTC
TRBJ1-2 | TRBV20-1 | many | NA | CSARTGLVGYGYTF | TGCAGTGCTAGGACTGGGCTAGTGGGCTATGGCTACACCTTC
TRBJ2-1 | TRBV29-1 | NA | NA | CSVPRLGYNEQFF | TGCAGCGTGCCGAGACTAGGCTACAATGAGCAGTTCTTC
TRBJ2-7 | TRBV20-1 | NA | NA | CSADLSGSEQYF | TGCAGTGCTGATCTATCGGGCAGCGAGCAGTACTTC
TRBJ1-2 | TRBV4-1 | many | NA | CASSSPGGGRGYTF | TGCGCCAGCAGCTCCCCGGGTGGGGGGCGAGGCTACACCTTC
TRBJ2-1 | TRBV9 | NA | TRBD2 | CASSVGLAALNEQFF | TGTGCCAGCAGCGTAGGGCTAGCGGCCCTGAATGAGCAGTTCTTC
TRBJ1-2 | TRBV4-1 | NA | TRBD1 | CASSWTQGADYGYTF | TGCGCCAGCAGCTGGACTCAGGGGGCCGACTATGGCTACACCTTC
TRBJ2-3 | TRBV2 | once | TRBD1 | CASSVDRPTDTQYF | TGTGCCAGCAGCGTGGACAGGCCCACAGATACGCAGTATTTT
TRBJ1-2 | TRBV27 | once | NA | CASSSMEDYGYTF | TGTGCCAGCAGTTCGATGGAGGACTATGGCTACACCTTC
TRBJ2-7 | TRBV2 | NA | NA | CASSGGIAYEQYF | TGTGCCAGCAGTGGGGGAATCGCCTACGAGCAGTACTTC
TRBJ1-5 | TRBV11-2 | NA | NA | CASSLGIGSNQPQHF | TGTGCCAGCAGCTTAGGAATAGGCAGTAATCAGCCCCAGCATTTT
TRBJ1-1 | TRBV5-1 | NA | NA | CASSLTVGGGITEAFF | TGCGCCAGCAGCTTGACCGTTGGGGGCGGAATCACTGAAGCTTTCTTT
TRBJ2-1 | TRBV29-1 | NA | NA | CSVEGGTRNEQFF | TGCAGCGTTGAAGGGGGGACACGCAATGAGCAGTTCTTC
TRBJ2-3 | TRBV10-3 | once | TRBD2 | CAISTASGILDTQYF | TGTGCCATCAGTACGGCTAGCGGGATACTGGATACGCAGTATTTT
TRBJ1-1 | TRBV12-3/TRBV12-4 | many | TRBD1 | CASSDGQANTEAFF | TGTGCCAGCAGTGACGGACAGGCGAACACTGAAGCTTTCTTT
TRBJ1-2 | TRBV4-1 | NA | TRBD1 | CASSQDWIGQDHYGYTF | TGCGCCAGCAGCCAAGATTGGATTGGACAGGACCATTATGGCTACACCTTC
TRBJ1-5 | TRBV7-2 | NA | TRBD1 | CASSQAGTVRTQPQHF | TGTGCCAGCAGCCAAGCCGGGACAGTACGGACTCAGCCCCAGCATTTT
TRBJ2-1 | TRBV12-3/TRBV12-4 | NA | NA | CASSVASFSEQFF | TGTGCCAGCAGTGTAGCCTCCTTTAGTGAGCAGTTCTTC
TRBJ2-1 | TRBV10-3 | NA | NA | CAISESVREAHNEQFF | TGTGCCATCAGTGAGTCGGTCAGGGAAGCCCACAATGAGCAGTTCTTC
TRBJ2-7 | TRBV4-1 | many | TRBD2 | CASSQALAGYSYEQYF | TGCGCCAGCAGCCAAGCACTAGCGGGGTACTCCTACGAGCAGTACTTC
TRBJ2-1 | TRBV5-1 | NA | TRBD1 | CASSWYGQGIVHNEQFF | TGCGCCAGCAGCTGGTATGGACAGGGGATCGTCCACAATGAGCAGTTCTTC